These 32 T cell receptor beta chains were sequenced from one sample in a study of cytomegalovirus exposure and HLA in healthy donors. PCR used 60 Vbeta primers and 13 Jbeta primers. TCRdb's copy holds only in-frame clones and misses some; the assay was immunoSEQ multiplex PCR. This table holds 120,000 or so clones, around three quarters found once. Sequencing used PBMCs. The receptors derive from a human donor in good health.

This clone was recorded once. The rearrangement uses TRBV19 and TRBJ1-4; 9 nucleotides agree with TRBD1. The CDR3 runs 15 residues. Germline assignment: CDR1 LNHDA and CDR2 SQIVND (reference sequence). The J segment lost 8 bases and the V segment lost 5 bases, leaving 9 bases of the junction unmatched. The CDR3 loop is CASSSSGTGQEKLFF. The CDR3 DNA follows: TGTGCCAGTAGTTCCTCCGGGACAGGGCAAGAAAAACTGTTTTTT. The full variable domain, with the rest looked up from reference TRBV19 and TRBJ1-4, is DGGITQSPKYLFRKEGQNVTLSCEQNLNHDAMYWYRQDPGQGLRLIYYSQIVNDFQKGDIAEGYSVSREKKESFPLTVTSAQKNPTAFYLCASSSSGTGQEKLFFGSGTQLSVL.

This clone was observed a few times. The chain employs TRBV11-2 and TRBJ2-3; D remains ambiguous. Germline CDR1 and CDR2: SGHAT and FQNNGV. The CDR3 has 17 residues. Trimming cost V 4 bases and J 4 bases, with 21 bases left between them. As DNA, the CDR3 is TGTGCCAGCAGCTCCGTTCCCAGCGAGCCCACTCCAGATACGCAGTATTTT. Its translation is CASSSVPSEPTPDTQYF.

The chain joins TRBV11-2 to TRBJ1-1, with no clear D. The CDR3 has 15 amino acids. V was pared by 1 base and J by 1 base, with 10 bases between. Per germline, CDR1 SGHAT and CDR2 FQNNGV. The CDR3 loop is CASSLVPHPNTEAFF. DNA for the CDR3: TGTGCCAGCAGCTTAGTACCACACCCGAACACTGAAGCTTTCTTT. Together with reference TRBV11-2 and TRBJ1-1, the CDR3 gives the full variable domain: EAGVAQSPRYKIIEKRQSVAFWCNPISGHATLYWYQQILGQGPKLLIQFQNNGVVDDSQLPKDRFSAERLKGVDSTLKIQPAKLEDSAVYLCASSLVPHPNTEAFFGQGTRLTVV.

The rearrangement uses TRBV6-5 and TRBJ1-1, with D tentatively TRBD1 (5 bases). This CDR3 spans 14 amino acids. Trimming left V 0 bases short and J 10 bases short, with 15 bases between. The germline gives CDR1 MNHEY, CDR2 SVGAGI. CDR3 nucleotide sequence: TGTGCCAGCAGTTACTCGAGTCGCGGGGGTGCAGCTTTCTTT. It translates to CASSYSSRGGAAFF.

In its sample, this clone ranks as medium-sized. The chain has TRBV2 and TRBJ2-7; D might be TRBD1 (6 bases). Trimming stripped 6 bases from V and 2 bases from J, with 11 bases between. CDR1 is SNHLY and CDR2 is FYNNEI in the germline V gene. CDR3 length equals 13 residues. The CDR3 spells CASSPGQTYEQYF. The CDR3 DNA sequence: TGTGCCAGCAGCCCTGGACAGACCTACGAGCAGTACTTC. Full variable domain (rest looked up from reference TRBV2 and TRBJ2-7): EPEVTQTPSHQVTQMGQEVILRCVPISNHLYFYWYRQILGQKVEFLVSFYNNEISEKSEIFDDQFSVERPDGSNFTLKIRSTKLEDSAMYFCASSPGQTYEQYFGPGTRLTVT.

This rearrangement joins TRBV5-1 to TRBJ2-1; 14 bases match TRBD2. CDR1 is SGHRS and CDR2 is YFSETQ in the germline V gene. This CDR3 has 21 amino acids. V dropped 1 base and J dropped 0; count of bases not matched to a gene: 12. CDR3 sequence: CASSLSLGLAGGLGSYNEQFF. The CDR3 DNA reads TGCGCCAGCAGCTTGTCCCTTGGACTAGCGGGGGGTCTCGGCTCCTACAATGAGCAGTTCTTC.

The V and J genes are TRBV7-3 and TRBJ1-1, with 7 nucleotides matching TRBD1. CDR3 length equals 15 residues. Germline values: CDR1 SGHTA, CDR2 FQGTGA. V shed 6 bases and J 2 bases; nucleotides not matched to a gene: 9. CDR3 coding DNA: TGTGCCAGCAGTTTGAGGACAGGTCCCAACACTGAAGCTTTCTTT. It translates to CASSLRTGPNTEAFF.

The CDR3: CASSIQLTGGTQYF. The CDR3 nucleotides are TGTGCCAGTAGTATACAGCTGACCGGGGGGACCCAGTACTTC. V and J are TRBV19 and TRBJ2-5, with D maybe TRBD2 (6 bases). There are 14 residues in the CDR3. With 2 bases removed from V and 7 bases from J, the gap between germline ends came to 14 bases. CDR1 and CDR2 from the germline V gene are LNHDA and SQIVND (reference sequence).

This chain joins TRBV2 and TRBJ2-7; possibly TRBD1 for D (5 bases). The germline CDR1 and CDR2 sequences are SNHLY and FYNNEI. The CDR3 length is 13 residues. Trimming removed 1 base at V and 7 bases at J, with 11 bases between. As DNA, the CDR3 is TGTGCCAGCAGTGAAGGGCAGGGCCGGGAGCAGTACTTC. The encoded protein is CASSEGQGREQYF.

The CDR3 reads CASSFPSGEQFF. The CDR3 region has the DNA TGTGCCAGCAGTTTCCCAAGCGGTGAGCAGTTCTTC. This rearrangement joins TRBV27 to TRBJ2-1; possibly TRBD2 for D (5 bases). CDR1 and CDR2 (germline): MNHEY, SMNVEV (reference sequence). V lost 3 bases and J 9 bases, leaving 9 bases between the germline ends. The CDR3 extends over 12 amino acids.

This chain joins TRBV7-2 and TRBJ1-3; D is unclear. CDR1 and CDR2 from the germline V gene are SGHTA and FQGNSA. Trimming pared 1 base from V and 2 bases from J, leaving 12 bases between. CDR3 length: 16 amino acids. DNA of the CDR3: TGTGCCAGCAGCTTAGAGAGAACTCTGGCTGGAAACACCATATATTTT. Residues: CASSLERTLAGNTIYF.

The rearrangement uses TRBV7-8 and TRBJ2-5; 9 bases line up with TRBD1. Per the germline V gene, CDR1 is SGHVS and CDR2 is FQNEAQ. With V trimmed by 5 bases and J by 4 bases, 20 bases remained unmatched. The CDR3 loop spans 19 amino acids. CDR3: CASSQPEGTGRWGRETQYF. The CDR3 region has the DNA TGTGCCAGCAGCCAACCTGAGGGGACAGGGAGGTGGGGCCGAGAGACCCAGTACTTC.

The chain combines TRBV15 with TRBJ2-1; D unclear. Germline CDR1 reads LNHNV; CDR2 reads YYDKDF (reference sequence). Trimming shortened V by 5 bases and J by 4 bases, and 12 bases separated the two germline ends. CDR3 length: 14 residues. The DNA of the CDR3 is TGTGCCACCAGCGACCCGAGCGATTACAATGAGCAGTTCTTC. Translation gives CATSDPSDYNEQFF.

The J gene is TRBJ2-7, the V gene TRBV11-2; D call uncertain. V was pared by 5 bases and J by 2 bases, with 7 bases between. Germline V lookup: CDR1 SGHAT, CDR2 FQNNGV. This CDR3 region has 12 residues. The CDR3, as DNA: TGTGCCAGCAGCCCTACTCCCTACGAGCAGTACTTC. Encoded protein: CASSPTPYEQYF.

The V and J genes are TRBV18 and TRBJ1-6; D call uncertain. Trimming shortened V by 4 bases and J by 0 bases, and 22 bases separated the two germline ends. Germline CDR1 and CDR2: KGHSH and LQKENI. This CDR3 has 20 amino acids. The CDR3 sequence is CASSLSSPLAGSSYNSPLHF. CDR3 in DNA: TGTGCCAGCTCACTCTCTTCGCCCCTGGCGGGAAGCTCCTATAATTCACCCCTCCACTTT.

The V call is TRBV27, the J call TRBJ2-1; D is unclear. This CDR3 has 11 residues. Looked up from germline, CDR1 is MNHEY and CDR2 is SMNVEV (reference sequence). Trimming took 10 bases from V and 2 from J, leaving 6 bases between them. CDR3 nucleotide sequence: TGTGCCATCAGCACCTACAATGAGCAGTTCTTC. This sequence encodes CAISTYNEQFF.

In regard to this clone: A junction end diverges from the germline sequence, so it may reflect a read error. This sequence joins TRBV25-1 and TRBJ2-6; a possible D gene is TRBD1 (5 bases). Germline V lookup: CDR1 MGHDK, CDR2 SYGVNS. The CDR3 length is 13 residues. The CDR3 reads CASSVSGANGLTF. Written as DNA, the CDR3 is TGTGCCAGCAGTGTCTCTGGGGCCAACGGCCTGACTTTC.

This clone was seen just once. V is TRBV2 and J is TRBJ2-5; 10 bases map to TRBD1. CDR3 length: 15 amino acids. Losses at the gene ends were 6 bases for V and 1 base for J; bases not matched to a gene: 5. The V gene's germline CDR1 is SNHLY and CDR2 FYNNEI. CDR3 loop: CASSWDRGSQETQYF. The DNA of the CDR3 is TGTGCCAGCAGCTGGGACAGGGGAAGCCAAGAGACCCAGTACTTC.

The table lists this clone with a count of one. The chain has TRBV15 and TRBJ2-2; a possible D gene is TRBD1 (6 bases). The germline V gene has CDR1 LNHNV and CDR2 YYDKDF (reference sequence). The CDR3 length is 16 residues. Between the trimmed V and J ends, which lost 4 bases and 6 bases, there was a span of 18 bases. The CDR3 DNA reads TGTGCCACCAGCAAGAGGACAGCCCGACAACCCGGGGAGCTGTTTTTT. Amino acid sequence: CATSKRTARQPGELFF.

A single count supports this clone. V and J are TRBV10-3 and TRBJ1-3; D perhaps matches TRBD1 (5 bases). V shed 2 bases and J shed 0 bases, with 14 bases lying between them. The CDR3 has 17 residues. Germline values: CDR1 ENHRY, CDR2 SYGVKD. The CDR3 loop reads CAISEISRDFSGNTIYF. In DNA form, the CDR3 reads TGTGCCATCAGTGAGATATCCCGGGACTTCTCTGGAAACACCATATATTTT.

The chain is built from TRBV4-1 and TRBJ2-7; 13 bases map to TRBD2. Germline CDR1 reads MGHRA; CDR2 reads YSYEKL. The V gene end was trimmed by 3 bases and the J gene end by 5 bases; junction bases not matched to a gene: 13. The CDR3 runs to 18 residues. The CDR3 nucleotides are TGCGCCAGCAGCCAGGATCGACTAGCGGGAGGTCTCACCCACGAGCAGTACTTC. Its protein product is CASSQDRLAGGLTHEQYF.

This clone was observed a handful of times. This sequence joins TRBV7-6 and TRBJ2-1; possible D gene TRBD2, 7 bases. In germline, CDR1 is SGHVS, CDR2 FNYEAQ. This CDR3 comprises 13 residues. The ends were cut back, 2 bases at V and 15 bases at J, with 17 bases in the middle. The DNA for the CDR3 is TGTGCCAGCAGCTTAACGGGGGGCGCCCCGTGGTTCTTC. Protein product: CASSLTGGAPWFF.

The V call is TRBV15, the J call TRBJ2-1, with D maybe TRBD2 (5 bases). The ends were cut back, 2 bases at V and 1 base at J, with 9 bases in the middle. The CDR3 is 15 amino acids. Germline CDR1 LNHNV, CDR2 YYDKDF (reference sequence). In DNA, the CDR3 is TGTGCCACCAGCAGAATGGGCGGGTCCTACAATGAGCAGTTCTTC. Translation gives CATSRMGGSYNEQFF.

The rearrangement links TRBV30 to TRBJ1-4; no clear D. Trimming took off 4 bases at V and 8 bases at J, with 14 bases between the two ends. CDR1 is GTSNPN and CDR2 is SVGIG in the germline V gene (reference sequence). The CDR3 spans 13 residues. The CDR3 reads CAWNRARREKLFF. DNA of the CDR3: TGTGCCTGGAACCGAGCAAGGAGGGAAAAACTGTTTTTT.

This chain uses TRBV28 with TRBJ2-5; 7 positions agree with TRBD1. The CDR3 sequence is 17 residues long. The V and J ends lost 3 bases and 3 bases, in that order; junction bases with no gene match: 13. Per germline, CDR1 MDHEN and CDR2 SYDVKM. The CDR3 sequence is CASSFPLVIDREETQYF. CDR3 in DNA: TGTGCCAGCAGTTTTCCCCTGGTCATCGACAGGGAAGAGACCCAGTACTTC.

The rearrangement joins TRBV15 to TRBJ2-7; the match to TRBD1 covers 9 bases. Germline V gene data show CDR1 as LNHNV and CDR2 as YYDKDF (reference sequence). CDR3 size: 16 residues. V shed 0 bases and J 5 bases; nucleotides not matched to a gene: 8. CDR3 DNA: TGTGCCACCAGCAGAGATGAAGGGACAGGGTTCGACGAGCAGTACTTC. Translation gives CATSRDEGTGFDEQYF.

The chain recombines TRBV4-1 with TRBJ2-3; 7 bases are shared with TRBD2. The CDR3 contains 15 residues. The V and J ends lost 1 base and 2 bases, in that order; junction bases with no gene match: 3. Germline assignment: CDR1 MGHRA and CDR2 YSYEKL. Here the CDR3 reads CASSQASGLTDTQYF. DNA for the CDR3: TGCGCCAGCAGCCAAGCTAGCGGCCTCACAGATACGCAGTATTTT.

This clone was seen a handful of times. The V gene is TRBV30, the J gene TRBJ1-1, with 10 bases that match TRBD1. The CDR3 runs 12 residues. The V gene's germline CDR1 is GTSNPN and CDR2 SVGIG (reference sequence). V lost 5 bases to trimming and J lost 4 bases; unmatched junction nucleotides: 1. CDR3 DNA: TGTGCCTGGGGGGACAGGGGCACTGAAGCTTTCTTT. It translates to CAWGDRGTEAFF.

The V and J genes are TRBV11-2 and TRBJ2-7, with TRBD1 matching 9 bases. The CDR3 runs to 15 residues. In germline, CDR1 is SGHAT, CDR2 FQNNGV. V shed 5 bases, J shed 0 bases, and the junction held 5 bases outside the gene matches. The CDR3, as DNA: TGTGCCAGCAGCCCCGGGACAGGGAGCTCCTACGAGCAGTACTTC. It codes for CASSPGTGSSYEQYF.

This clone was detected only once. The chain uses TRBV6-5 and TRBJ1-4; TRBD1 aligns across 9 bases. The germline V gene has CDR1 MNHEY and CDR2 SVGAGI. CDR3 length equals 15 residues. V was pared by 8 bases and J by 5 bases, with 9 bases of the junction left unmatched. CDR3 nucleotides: TGTGCCAGCCCGGCCCCGGGACAGGGAAATGAAAAACTGTTTTTT. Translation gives CASPAPGQGNEKLFF.

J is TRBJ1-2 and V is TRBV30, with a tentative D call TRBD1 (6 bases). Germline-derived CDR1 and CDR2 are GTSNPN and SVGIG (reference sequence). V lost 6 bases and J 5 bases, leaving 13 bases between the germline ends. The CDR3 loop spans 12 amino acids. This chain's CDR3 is CACGDTLYGYTF. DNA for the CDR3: TGTGCCTGCGGGGACACCCTTTATGGCTACACCTTC.

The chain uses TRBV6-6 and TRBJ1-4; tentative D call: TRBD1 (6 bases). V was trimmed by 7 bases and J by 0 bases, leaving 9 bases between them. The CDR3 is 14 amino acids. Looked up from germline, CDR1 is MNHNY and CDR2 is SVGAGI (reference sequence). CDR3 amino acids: CASTNRATNEKLFF. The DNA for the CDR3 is TGTGCCAGCACTAACAGGGCAACTAATGAAAAACTGTTTTTT.